These 9 T cell receptor beta chains were sequenced from one sample in a study of memory CD4+ T cells and cytomegalovirus serostatus. The sort gate was single viable CD3+CD4+CD8-CD45RO+ cells for memory CD4+ T cells. Produced via immunoSEQ multiplex PCR; TCRdb's table is partial and in-frame only. Among roughly 56,000 clones listed, roughly 87% were seen once. Sequencing input: memory CD4+ T cells from blood. Source of these receptors: an adult in good health and CMV-seronegative.

This chain joins TRBV7-9 and TRBJ1-3, with 8 bases aligning to TRBD1. The CDR3 is made up of 16 amino acids. With V trimmed by 5 bases and J by 1 base, 7 bases remained unmatched. CDR1 and CDR2 from the germline V gene are SEHNR and FQNEAQ (reference sequence). CDR3 in DNA: TGTGCCAGCAGCGAGACAGGGGTGCGATCTGGAAACACCATATATTTT. Amino acid sequence: CASSETGVRSGNTIYF.

The rearrangement uses TRBV9 and TRBJ2-3; the D gene is possibly TRBD2 (7 bases). The CDR3 contains 15 residues. CDR1 SGDLS and CDR2 YYNGEE come from the germline V gene. Deletions cut 4 bases from V and 4 bases from J, with 16 bases between. The CDR3 region has the DNA TGTGCCAGCAGCCCCGACAGAGGGGGGGCAGATACGCAGTATTTT. Translated: CASSPDRGGADTQYF.

The CDR3 DNA is TGCAGCGGTAGCGGGGGGTTAGAGACCCAGTACTTC. As protein: CSGSGGLETQYF. This rearrangement joins TRBV29-1 to TRBJ2-5; TRBD2 agrees at 10 bases. CDR3 size: 12 residues. CDR1 and CDR2 from the germline V gene are SQVTM and ANQGSEA. Losses at the gene ends were 7 bases for V and 4 bases for J; bases not matched to a gene: 3.

The chain recombines TRBV7-9 with TRBJ2-5; a weak D match, TRBD2 (5 bases). CDR1 is SEHNR, CDR2 FQNEAQ, per germline (reference sequence). The V end was cut by 5 bases, the J end by 2 bases, with 6 bases between. CDR3 size: 12 residues. CDR3 region: CASSRGQETQYF. Here the CDR3 DNA reads TGTGCCAGCAGCCGGGGTCAAGAGACCCAGTACTTC.

This clone has a handful of counts. J is TRBJ1-4 and V is TRBV18; D perhaps matches TRBD1 (5 bases). The CDR3 runs to 13 residues. V was trimmed by 5 bases and J by 5 bases, leaving 9 bases between them. CDR1 is KGHSH and CDR2 is LQKENI in the germline V gene. CDR3 sequence (DNA): TGTGCCAGCTCAGCGGGACTGAATGAAAAACTGTTTTTT. It codes for CASSAGLNEKLFF.

The chain has TRBV2 and TRBJ2-3, with unresolved D. The CDR3 has 13 amino acids. Trimming removed 7 bases at V and 4 bases at J, with 12 bases between. Germline CDR1 is SNHLY and CDR2 is FYNNEI. The CDR3 DNA reads TGTGCCAGCACAAGGGAAATCGCAGATACGCAGTATTTT. Protein product: CASTREIADTQYF.

The gene calls are TRBV7-2 and TRBJ2-7; TRBD1 is a possible D gene (5 bases). Germline V gives CDR1 SGHTA, CDR2 FQGNSA. The CDR3 totals 16 residues. The V and J ends lost 4 bases and 3 bases respectively, with 19 bases between them. The CDR3 DNA reads as TGTGCCAGCAGCTCCATATTTGTAGGGGTGGACTACGAGCAGTACTTC. Its translation is CASSSIFVGVDYEQYF.

Only one count was recorded for this clone. This chain connects TRBV6-6 to TRBJ2-4; D could derive from TRBD1 or TRBD2 (6 bases each). This CDR3 is 15 amino acids long. The germline V and J ends were trimmed by 7 bases and 3 bases, with 16 bases remaining between them. CDR1 MNHNY and CDR2 SVGAGI come from the germline V gene (reference sequence). The CDR3 region is CASTLRGVGKNIQYF. Written as DNA, the CDR3 is TGTGCCAGCACCCTTAGGGGGGTCGGCAAAAACATTCAGTACTTC.

The chain is built from TRBV30 and TRBJ2-2; 7 positions agree with TRBD2. The germline V gene has CDR1 GTSNPN and CDR2 SVGIG (reference sequence). V was pared by 3 bases and J by 4 bases, with 5 bases of the junction left unmatched. The CDR3 loop spans 14 amino acids. The CDR3 bases are TGTGCCTGGAGGGGGGGGAAGGGCACCGGGGAGCTGTTTTTT. Protein sequence: CAWRGGKGTGELFF.